A selection of T cell receptor beta chains follows, all from one sample in a study of OX40 agonist ivuxolimab in advanced cancers. Only in-frame clones appear in the TCRdb table, and some are missing; sequencing was by immunoSEQ multiplex PCR. This table has under 20,000 clones, 80% to 90% appearing once. The sequencing here drew on CD4+ or CD8+ T cells sorted from blood, taken in a trial of the OX40 agonist ivuxolimab. All receptors come from an adult with an advanced solid tumor such as melanoma, head and neck, liver or kidney cancer. CDR3s include the opening cysteine and the closing phenylalanine or tryptophan.

v_call cdr3_aa
TRBV9 CASSVDAGGLERYF
TRBV30 CAWSRPSGGTEETQYF
TRBV27 CASSWYGANQPQHF
TRBV4-3 CASSQDWNAAGELFF
TRBV11-2 CASSPSTGAYEQYF
TRBV10-2 CASSEGLAGGYEQYF
TRBV30 CAWSVGTGNQPQHF
TRBV11-3 CASSHRDRAGEQFF
TRBV9 CASSPLGAVLNSPLHF
TRBV28 CASSPGTSTSYEQYF
TRBV4-1 CASSQGDRGYEQYF
TRBV25-1 CASTGLAYEQYF
TRBV2 CASSGGQGGTEAFF
TRBV18 CASSVTGVAYEQYF
TRBV5-5 CASSSLGTGTDQPQHF
TRBV13 CASSSTGDRVGFTQYF
TRBV9 CASSVGGGRNQPQHF
TRBV18 CASSPGGHEQYF